A selection of T cell receptor beta chains follows, all from one sample in a study of shared clonotypes between healthy human individuals. This table comes from immunoSEQ multiplex PCR, and its TCRdb copy is limited to in-frame clones, with some not included. This repertoire shows roughly 2.5 million clones, around nine tenths found once; its top ten account for 0.14%. Specimen: naive CD4+ T cells sorted from blood. All receptors derive from a man aged 18 to 35 in good health. CDR3s include the opening cysteine and the closing phenylalanine or tryptophan. The D gene is left open where the match is weak. Clone size is not always given. Where it is, it says once, few, many or a class for expanded clones.

size	V	J	D	CDR3	DNA
.	TRBV7-9	TRBJ2-7	TRBD2	CASSHHQTGGADEQYF	TGTGCCAGCAGCCACCACCAAACGGGGGGGGCGGACGAGCAGTACTTC
.	TRBV5-1	TRBJ2-2	TRBD1	CASSFRTGTANTGELFF	TGCGCCAGCAGCTTCCGAACCGGGACAGCGAACACCGGGGAGCTGTTTTTT
.	TRBV9	TRBJ2-7	.	CASSVGVGQGEQYF	TGTGCCAGCAGCGTAGGGGTAGGGCAGGGCGAGCAGTACTTC
once	TRBV7-9	TRBJ2-5	TRBD1	CASSRPGQGIEETQYF	TGTGCCAGCAGCCGACCGGGACAGGGGATAGAAGAGACCCAGTACTTC
.	TRBV5-6	TRBJ2-2	.	CASSSTRVPGELFF	TGTGCCAGCAGCTCGACCCGGGTTCCCGGGGAGCTGTTTTTT
.	TRBV10-2	TRBJ2-4	TRBD1	CASRGTGGGHIQYF	TGCGCCAGCAGGGGGACAGGGGGTGGGCACATTCAGTACTTC
.	TRBV30	TRBJ2-5	.	CAWTSNGRTEQETQYF	TGTGCCTGGACTTCGAATGGGCGGACAGAACAAGAGACCCAGTACTTC
.	TRBV7-7	TRBJ2-1	TRBD1	CASSRQGAGEQFF	TGTGCTAGCAGCCGACAGGGGGCCGGTGAGCAGTTCTTC
.	TRBV7-9	TRBJ2-7	.	CASSLSQGGIYEQYF	TGTGCCAGCAGCTTAAGTCAGGGCGGAATATACGAGCAGTACTTC
.	TRBV7-2	TRBJ2-1	TRBD2	CASSPVVVAGNEQFF	TGTGCCAGCAGCCCTGTCGTCGTAGCGGGGAATGAGCAGTTCTTC
.	TRBV5-1	TRBJ1-1	.	CASSLARPENTEAFF	TGCGCCAGCAGCTTGGCCAGGCCAGAAAACACTGAAGCTTTCTTT
.	TRBV6-1	TRBJ1-4	.	CASTGTVATNEKLFF	TGTGCCAGCACCGGGACGGTTGCAACTAATGAAAAACTGTTTTTT
.	TRBV2	TRBJ2-1	.	CASAQNEQFF	TGTGCCAGCGCTCAAAATGAGCAGTTCTTC
.	TRBV6-5	TRBJ2-1	.	CASSLTVSSYNEQFF	TGTGCCAGCAGTTTGACAGTGAGCTCCTACAATGAGCAGTTCTTC
.	TRBV5-1	TRBJ2-3	TRBD2	CASGGGIDTDTQYF	TGCGCCAGCGGGGGAGGGATCGACACAGATACGCAGTATTTT
.	TRBV6-5	TRBJ1-5	.	CASSYVDFQPQHF	TGTGCCAGCAGTTACGTAGATTTTCAGCCCCAGCATTTT
.	TRBV6-6	TRBJ2-5	TRBD1	CASKQDRIEETQYF	TGTGCCAGCAAACAGGACAGGATCGAAGAGACCCAGTACTTC
.	TRBV30	TRBJ1-2	.	CAWSVGGGPGGYTF	TGTGCCTGGAGTGTAGGTGGAGGGCCTGGAGGCTACACCTTC
.	TRBV29-1	TRBJ1-4	TRBD1	CSVLTGNYEKLFF	TGCAGCGTTTTGACAGGGAACTATGAAAAACTGTTTTTT
.	TRBV5-1	TRBJ2-2	TRBD2	CASSLGGRANTGELFF	TGCGCCAGCAGCTTGGGCGGGAGGGCGAACACCGGGGAGCTGTTTTTT